Many counts were recorded for the clone carrying this TCR beta chain. Its matching antigen is unknown. Germline CDR1 and CDR2: SGHRS and YFSETQ. Trimming stripped 4 bases from V and 5 bases from J, with 12 bases between. This CDR3 spans 14 amino acids. The data originate from a study of CD8 T cells in ankylosing spondylitis. General study points: A CD8+ phenotype characterized the disease-linked clones, which were relatively rare in peripheral blood. Ankylosing spondylitis blood seemed to carry a telltale TCR beta motif made of roughly 8 highly homologous variants. Reactive arthritis synovial fluid and blood previously showed some of these motif variants.

Scientists made TCR beta libraries using quantitative 5'-RACE with molecular barcodes. Each CDR3 protein is one row after TCRdb ran MiXCR on the 5' RACE reads. The repertoire holds fewer than 550,000 distinct CDR3 sequences, 5.3% seen once, with under 4.5% in the top ten. The chain links TRBV5-1 to TRBJ1-4; a possible D gene is TRBD1 (5 bases). The source is a male donor with ankylosing spondylitis. Material: blood, either unsorted or a sorted T cell fraction (not recorded which). The CDR3 DNA reads as TGCGCCAGCAGCCTAGGGACCGAGAATGAAAAACTGTTTTTT. It encodes CASSLGTENEKLFF.